This is a list of T cell receptor beta chains from one sample in a study of monozygotic twins with inflammatory bowel disease. TCRdb re-called the 5' RACE reads and catalogs CDR3 proteins one per entry, DNA excluded. With 330,000 or so distinct CDR3 sequences in the sample, the ten largest clones hold over 2%. The sequenced sample consisted of blood. The receptors here all came from a human donor with ulcerative colitis or Crohn's disease, or a healthy co-twin of an affected twin (not recorded which). Each CDR3 is given with its conserved first and last residue.

v_gene: TRBV20-1
j_gene: TRBJ2-5
CDR3aa: CSATGTSVTPMGETQYF

v_gene: TRBV6-1
j_gene: TRBJ2-2
CDR3aa: CASSEAVQGPANTGELFF

v_gene: TRBV12-3/TRBV12-4
j_gene: TRBJ2-4
CDR3aa: CASSLDRVAKNIQYF

v_gene: TRBV5-6
j_gene: TRBJ1-3
CDR3aa: CASSTGLDGNTIYF

v_gene: TRBV28
j_gene: TRBJ2-5
CDR3aa: CASSLLAGAKTQYF

v_gene: TRBV7-3
j_gene: TRBJ2-1
CDR3aa: CASSISHSGTGVREQFF

v_gene: TRBV7-9
j_gene: TRBJ2-1
CDR3aa: CASSLASGSPDEQFF

v_gene: TRBV15
j_gene: TRBJ2-1
CDR3aa: CATSSGNEQFF

v_gene: TRBV30
j_gene: TRBJ1-2
CDR3aa: CAWRVSENYGYTF

v_gene: TRBV5-1
j_gene: TRBJ1-1
CDR3aa: CASSPGTIGNTEAFF

v_gene: TRBV4-1
j_gene: TRBJ2-2
CDR3aa: CASSRTLDTGELFF

v_gene: TRBV6-1
j_gene: TRBJ2-1
CDR3aa: CATRGEGTYNEQFF

v_gene: TRBV13
j_gene: TRBJ1-2
CDR3aa: CASSLGQGAIGYTF

v_gene: TRBV18
j_gene: TRBJ1-2
CDR3aa: CASSPRAVYSDYGYTF

v_gene: TRBV20-1
j_gene: TRBJ1-2
CDR3aa: CSAKGQGVFGYTF

v_gene: TRBV7-9
j_gene: TRBJ2-7
CDR3aa: CASSFYAGFRDSYEQYF

v_gene: TRBV5-1
j_gene: TRBJ2-1
CDR3aa: CASSLWAEHNEQFF

v_gene: TRBV7-2
j_gene: TRBJ2-3
CDR3aa: CASSLFLDTQYF

v_gene: TRBV28
j_gene: TRBJ2-5
CDR3aa: CASRTTGLKETQYF

v_gene: TRBV5-1
j_gene: TRBJ2-2
CDR3aa: CASKHDTGELFF

v_gene: TRBV4-1
j_gene: TRBJ2-7
CDR3aa: CASSQDYVAGGPNEQYF

v_gene: TRBV29-1
j_gene: TRBJ2-1
CDR3aa: CSVDRGQRFNEQYF

v_gene: TRBV6-1
j_gene: TRBJ1-2
CDR3aa: CASSEAAANYGYTF

v_gene: TRBV4-1
j_gene: TRBJ2-1
CDR3aa: CASSQIPGASYNEQFF

v_gene: TRBV5-1
j_gene: TRBJ2-2
CDR3aa: CASSQLDRGTGELFF

v_gene: TRBV6-2/TRBV6-3
j_gene: TRBJ2-3
CDR3aa: CASSYGLSTDTQYF

v_gene: TRBV28
j_gene: TRBJ2-3
CDR3aa: CASSPGRLDTQYF

v_gene: TRBV5-1
j_gene: TRBJ2-3
CDR3aa: CASSLAGQIFTDTQYF

v_gene: TRBV18
j_gene: TRBJ2-5
CDR3aa: CASSPTQGGQETQYF

v_gene: TRBV5-1
j_gene: TRBJ1-1
CDR3aa: CASSLGQRTEAFF

v_gene: TRBV3-1
j_gene: TRBJ2-2
CDR3aa: CASSQLIVGQGLYTGELFF

v_gene: TRBV29-1
j_gene: TRBJ2-7
CDR3aa: CSVEWGNGDEQYF

v_gene: TRBV5-1
j_gene: TRBJ2-2
CDR3aa: CASSFTGDTGELFF

v_gene: TRBV28
j_gene: TRBJ1-6
CDR3aa: CASSSSGLRNSPLHF

v_gene: TRBV5-1
j_gene: TRBJ1-5
CDR3aa: CASSVGTGRGDQPQHF

v_gene: TRBV5-1
j_gene: TRBJ2-1
CDR3aa: CASRPSGSSEQFF

v_gene: TRBV28
j_gene: TRBJ1-2
CDR3aa: CASSLLRTWGPDNYGYTF

v_gene: TRBV29-1
j_gene: TRBJ1-1
CDR3aa: CSVEDRVGGTEAFF

v_gene: TRBV28
j_gene: TRBJ2-7
CDR3aa: CASRIQGGYEQYF

v_gene: TRBV18
j_gene: TRBJ2-5
CDR3aa: CASSPGQAPVRTQYF

v_gene: TRBV28
j_gene: TRBJ1-6
CDR3aa: CASSLYRVSPLHF

v_gene: TRBV7-2
j_gene: TRBJ2-3
CDR3aa: CASSKQLTGGGPDTQYF

v_gene: TRBV5-1
j_gene: TRBJ2-3
CDR3aa: CASSFYLTGTSTDTQYF

v_gene: TRBV6-5
j_gene: TRBJ2-3
CDR3aa: CASSSSPTSGYTDTQYF

v_gene: TRBV30
j_gene: TRBJ2-3
CDR3aa: CAWSLLAGVSDTQYF

v_gene: TRBV7-2
j_gene: TRBJ1-1
CDR3aa: CASSLKSVNTEAFF

v_gene: TRBV30
j_gene: TRBJ2-7
CDR3aa: CAWSASGLVYREQYF

v_gene: TRBV12-3/TRBV12-4
j_gene: TRBJ2-6
CDR3aa: CASTLMGSGANVLTF

v_gene: TRBV20-1
j_gene: TRBJ1-3
CDR3aa: CSARTGGNTIYF